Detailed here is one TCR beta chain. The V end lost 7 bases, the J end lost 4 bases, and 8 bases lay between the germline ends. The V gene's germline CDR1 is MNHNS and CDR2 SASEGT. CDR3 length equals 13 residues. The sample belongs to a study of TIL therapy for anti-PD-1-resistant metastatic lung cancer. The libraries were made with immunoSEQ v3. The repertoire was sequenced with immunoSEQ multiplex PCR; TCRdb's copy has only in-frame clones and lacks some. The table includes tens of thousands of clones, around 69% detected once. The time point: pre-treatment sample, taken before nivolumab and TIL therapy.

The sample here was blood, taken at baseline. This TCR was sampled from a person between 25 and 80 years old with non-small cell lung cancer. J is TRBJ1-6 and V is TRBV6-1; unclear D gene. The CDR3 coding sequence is TGTGCCAGCATCTCGGTATATAATTCACCCCTCCACTTT. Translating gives CASISVYNSPLHF.